The present TCR beta chain was sequenced within a study of Ad26.COV2.S vaccination and SARS-CoV-2 variants. The table lists this clone with a count of one. Assay used: immunoSEQ multiplex PCR; TCRdb lists only in-frame clones, some missing. The sample contains just over 350,000 clones, under 95% of which appear only once. The CDR3 totals 16 residues. J lost 2 bases, V lost 4 bases, and 7 bases had no gene match. CDR1 and CDR2 (germline): LNHDA, SQIVND (reference sequence). The chain employs TRBV19 and TRBJ2-5; 10 bases map to TRBD1. This sequence was found in a human donor who had recovered from COVID-19. The sequenced sample was peripheral blood, obtained after recovery from COVID-19. For the CDR3, the DNA is TGTGCCAGTAGTACCCGACAGGGGGCCCTTCAAGAGACCCAGTACTTC. It encodes CASSTRQGALQETQYF.